The clone carrying this T cell receptor beta chain was observed many times. The antigen is not known. This entry is derived from a study of CD8 T cells in ankylosing spondylitis. Broader study findings: The authors found the disease-linked clones to be CD8+ and relatively rare in peripheral blood. Prior literature has documented some motif variants in synovial fluid and blood from reactive arthritis. There was a TCR beta motif, made of several highly homologous variants, that appeared characteristic of ankylosing spondylitis blood.

The ends lost 7 bases at V and 2 bases at J; junction bases unmatched: 9. The CDR3 has 14 residues. The V gene's germline CDR1 is SGHRS and CDR2 YFSETQ. With molecular barcodes, quantitative 5'-RACE was used to make the TCR beta libraries. TCRdb used MiXCR to reprocess the 5' RACE reads, holding one entry per CDR3 protein. The table lists around 770,000 distinct CDR3 sequences, roughly 12% of them singletons, with 0.51% in the top ten. This clonotype originated in a male donor with ankylosing spondylitis. Sequencing used blood, either unsorted or a sorted T cell fraction (not recorded which). The chain is built from TRBV5-1 and TRBJ2-7; 7 bases match TRBD1. The CDR3 loop is CASGRTGATYEQYF. CDR3 bases: TGCGCCAGCGGACGGACAGGTGCGACCTACGAGCAGTACTTC. Full variable domain (outside the CDR3, taken from reference TRBV5-1 and TRBJ2-7): KAGVTQTPRYLIKTRGQQVTLSCSPISGHRSVSWYQQTPGQGLQFLFEYFSETQRNKGNFPGRFSGRQFSNSRSEMNVSTLELGDSALYLCASGRTGATYEQYFGPGTRLTVT.